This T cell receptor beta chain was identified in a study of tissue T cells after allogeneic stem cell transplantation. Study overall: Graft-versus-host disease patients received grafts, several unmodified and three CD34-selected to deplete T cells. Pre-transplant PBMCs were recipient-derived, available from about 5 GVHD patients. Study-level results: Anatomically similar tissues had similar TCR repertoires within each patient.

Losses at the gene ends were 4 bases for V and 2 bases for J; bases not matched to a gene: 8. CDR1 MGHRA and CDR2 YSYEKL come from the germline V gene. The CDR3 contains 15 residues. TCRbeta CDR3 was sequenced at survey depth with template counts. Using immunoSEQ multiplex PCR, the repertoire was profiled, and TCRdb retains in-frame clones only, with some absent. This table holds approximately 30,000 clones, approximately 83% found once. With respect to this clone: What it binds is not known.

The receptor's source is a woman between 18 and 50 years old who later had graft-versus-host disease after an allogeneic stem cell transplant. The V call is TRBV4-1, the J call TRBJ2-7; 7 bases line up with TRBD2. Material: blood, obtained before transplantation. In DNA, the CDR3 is TGCGCCAGCAGCCGAGGTCTAGCGGCTACCTACGAGCAGTACTTC. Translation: CASSRGLAATYEQYF.